What follows is one TCR beta chain and its context. Its target is not known. This specimen comes from a study of CD8 T cells in ankylosing spondylitis. Findings and limits, study-wide: A motif in TCR beta, a set of roughly eight highly homologous variants, appeared characteristic of ankylosing spondylitis blood. Disease-associated clones were reportedly significantly overrepresented in matched ankylosing spondylitis synovial fluid. In the blood and synovial fluid of reactive arthritis, some motif variants had been previously reported.

V was shortened by 0 bases and J by 5 bases, with 13 bases between the two germline ends. The length of the CDR3 is 15 residues. CDR1 and CDR2 from the germline V gene are LGHNA and YNFKEQ. In TCRdb, the 5' RACE reads were re-called with MiXCR into one record per CDR3 protein. The table lists a few hundred thousand distinct CDR3 sequences, 6.5% to 10% of them singletons. The origin of this receptor is a male donor with ankylosing spondylitis. The source material was blood, either unsorted or a sorted T cell fraction (not recorded which). The rearrangement links TRBV4-2 to TRBJ2-5, with D hard to call. In nucleotides, the CDR3 is TGTGCCAGCAGCCAAGAGTTAATGGGGTTGGAGACCCAGTACTTC. The encoded protein is CASSQELMGLETQYF.